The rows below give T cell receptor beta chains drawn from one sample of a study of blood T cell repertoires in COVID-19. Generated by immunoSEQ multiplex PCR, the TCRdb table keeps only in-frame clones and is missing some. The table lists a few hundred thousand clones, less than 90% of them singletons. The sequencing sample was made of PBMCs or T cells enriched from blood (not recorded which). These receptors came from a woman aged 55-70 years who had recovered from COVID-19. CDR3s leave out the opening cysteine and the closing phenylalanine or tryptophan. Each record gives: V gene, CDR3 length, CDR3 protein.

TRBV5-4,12,ASSWSRGGETQY
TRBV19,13,ATRGLGLYNYGYT
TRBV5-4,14,ASSLVGTGGNTEAF
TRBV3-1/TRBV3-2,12,ASSQGGGTGEAF
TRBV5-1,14,ASSLTPDRINTEAF
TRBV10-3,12,AISRSTGNYGYT
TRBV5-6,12,ASSSWGGNSPLH
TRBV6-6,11,ASSSPGNQPQH
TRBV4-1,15,ASSQGKQGAGNSPLH
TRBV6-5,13,ASSTRFRGGYGYT
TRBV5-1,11,ASRPTGEIEQY
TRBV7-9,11,ASALDMNTEAF
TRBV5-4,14,ASSFRLAGGGNEQF
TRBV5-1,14,ASSLMGGQVVEKLF
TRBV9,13,ASSVGDWGLREAF
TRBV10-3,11,AIRPGMYNEQF
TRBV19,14,ASRSSLWASGNTIY
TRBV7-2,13,ASSQETGGGYGYT
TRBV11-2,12,ASSSQGGKQPQH
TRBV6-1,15,ASSGGTGTRSNQPQH
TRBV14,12,ASSLRASGDIQY
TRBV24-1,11,ATSDFARDEQF
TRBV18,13,ASSPSRNYNSPLH
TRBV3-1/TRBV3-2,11,ASRGQEADTQY
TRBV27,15,ASSTYPRMGGTDTQY
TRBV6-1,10,ASSDVRGKLF
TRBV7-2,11,ASSGRTNQPQH
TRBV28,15,ASSLSLAGTLVGTIY
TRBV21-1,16,ASSKVRWQGTNTGELF
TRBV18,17,ASSPQGLAGGPTTDTQY
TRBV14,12,ASSLRTGRSPLH
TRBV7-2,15,ASSSGRVGSGRDIQY
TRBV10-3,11,AHQSGESYEQY
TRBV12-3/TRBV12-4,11,ASSVPGTDEAF
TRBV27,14,ASSLSGETVNYGYT
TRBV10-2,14,ASSERGGRGNTEAF
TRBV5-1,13,ASSFTSLGRDTQY